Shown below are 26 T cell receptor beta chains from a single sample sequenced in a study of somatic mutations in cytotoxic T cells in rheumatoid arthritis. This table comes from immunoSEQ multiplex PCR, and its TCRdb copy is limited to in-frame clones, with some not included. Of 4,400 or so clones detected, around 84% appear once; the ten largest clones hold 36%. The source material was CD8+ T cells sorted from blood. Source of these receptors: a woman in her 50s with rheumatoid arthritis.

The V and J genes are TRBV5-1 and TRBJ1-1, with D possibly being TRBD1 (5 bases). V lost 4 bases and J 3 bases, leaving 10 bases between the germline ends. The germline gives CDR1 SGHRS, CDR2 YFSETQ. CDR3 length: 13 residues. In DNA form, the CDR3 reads TGCGCCAGCAGCCTCGGAGGGGACACTGAAGCTTTCTTT. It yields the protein CASSLGGDTEAFF. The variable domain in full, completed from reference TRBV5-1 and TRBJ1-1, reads KAGVTQTPRYLIKTRGQQVTLSCSPISGHRSVSWYQQTPGQGLQFLFEYFSETQRNKGNFPGRFSGRQFSNSRSEMNVSTLELGDSALYLCASSLGGDTEAFFGQGTRLTVV.

The CDR3 sequence is CASSSRWTGGTGELFF. CDR3 DNA: TGTGCCAGCAGCTCGCGTTGGACAGGGGGCACCGGGGAGCTGTTTTTT. The chain uses TRBV9 and TRBJ2-2, with TRBD1 matching over 10 bases. The junction had 7 bases not matched to a gene; V was cut back by 4 bases and J by 4 bases. The CDR3 has 16 amino acids. Germline CDR1 and CDR2: SGDLS and YYNGEE.

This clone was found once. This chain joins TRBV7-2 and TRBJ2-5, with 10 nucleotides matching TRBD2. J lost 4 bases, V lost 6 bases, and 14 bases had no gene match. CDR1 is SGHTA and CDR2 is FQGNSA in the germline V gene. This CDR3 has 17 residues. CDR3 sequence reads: CASRPGTSVGLPETQYF. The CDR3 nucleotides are TGTGCCAGCAGACCCGGGACTAGCGTAGGACTCCCAGAGACCCAGTACTTC.

CDR3 bases: TGCGCCAGCAGCTCCGTCCAGGGGGACCGGACCCAGCATTTT. It is translated as CASSSVQGDRTQHF. J is TRBJ1-5 and V is TRBV4-1; TRBD1 matches 7 bases. CDR3 length equals 14 residues. V shed 5 bases, J shed 11 bases, and the junction held 12 bases outside the gene matches. In germline, CDR1 is MGHRA, CDR2 YSYEKL.

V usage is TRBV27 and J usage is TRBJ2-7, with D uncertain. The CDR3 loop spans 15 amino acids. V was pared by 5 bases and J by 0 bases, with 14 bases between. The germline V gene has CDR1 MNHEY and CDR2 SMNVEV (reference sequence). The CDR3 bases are TGTGCCAGCAGTCCGGAAGTTGAGGCCTCCTACGAGCAGTACTTC. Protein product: CASSPEVEASYEQYF.

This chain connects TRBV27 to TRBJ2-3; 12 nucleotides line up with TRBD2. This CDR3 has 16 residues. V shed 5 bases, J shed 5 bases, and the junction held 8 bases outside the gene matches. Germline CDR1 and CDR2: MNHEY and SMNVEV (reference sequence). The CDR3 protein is CASSVLAGGPGDTQYF. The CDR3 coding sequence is TGTGCCAGCAGTGTGCTAGCGGGGGGGCCTGGAGATACGCAGTATTTT.

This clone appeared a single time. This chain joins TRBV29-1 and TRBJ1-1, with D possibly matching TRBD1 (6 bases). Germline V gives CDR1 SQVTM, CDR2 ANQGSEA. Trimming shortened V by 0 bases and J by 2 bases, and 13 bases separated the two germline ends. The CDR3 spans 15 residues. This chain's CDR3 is CSVEEGARGNTEAFF. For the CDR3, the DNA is TGCAGCGTTGAAGAGGGGGCCAGGGGCAACACTGAAGCTTTCTTT.

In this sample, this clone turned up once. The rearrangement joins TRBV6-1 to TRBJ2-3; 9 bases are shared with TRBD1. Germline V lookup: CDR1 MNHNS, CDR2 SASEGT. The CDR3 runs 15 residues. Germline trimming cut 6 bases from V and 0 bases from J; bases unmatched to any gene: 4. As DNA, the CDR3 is TGTGCCAGCAGCGACGGACAGGGGAGCACAGATACGCAGTATTTT. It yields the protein CASSDGQGSTDTQYF.

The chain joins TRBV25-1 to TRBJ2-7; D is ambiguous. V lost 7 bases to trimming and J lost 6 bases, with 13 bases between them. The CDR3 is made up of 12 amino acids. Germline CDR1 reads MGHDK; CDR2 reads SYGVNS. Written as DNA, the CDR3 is TGTGCCAGCACCTTATCTGGGCTCGAGCAGTACTTC. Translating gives CASTLSGLEQYF.

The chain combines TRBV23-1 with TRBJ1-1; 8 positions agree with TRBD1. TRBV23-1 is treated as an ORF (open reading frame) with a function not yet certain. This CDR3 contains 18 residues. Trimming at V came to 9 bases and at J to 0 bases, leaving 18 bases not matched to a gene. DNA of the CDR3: TGCGCCAGACAGGGGGACATAGCCCTAAAAGATATGAACACTGAAGCTTTCTTT. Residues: CARQGDIALKDMNTEAFF.

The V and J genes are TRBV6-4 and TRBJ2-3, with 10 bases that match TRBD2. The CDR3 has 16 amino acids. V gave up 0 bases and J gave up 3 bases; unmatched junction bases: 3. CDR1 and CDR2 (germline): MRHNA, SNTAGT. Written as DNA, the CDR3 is TGTGCCAGCAGTGACTCAAGCGGGGGGGCGACAGATACGCAGTATTTT. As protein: CASSDSSGGATDTQYF.

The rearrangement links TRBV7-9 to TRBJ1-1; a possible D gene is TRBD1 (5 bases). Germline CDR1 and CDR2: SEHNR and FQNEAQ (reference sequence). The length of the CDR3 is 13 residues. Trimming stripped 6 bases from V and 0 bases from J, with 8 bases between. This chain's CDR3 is CASSPQVNTEAFF. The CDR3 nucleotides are TGTGCCAGCAGTCCACAGGTGAACACTGAAGCTTTCTTT.

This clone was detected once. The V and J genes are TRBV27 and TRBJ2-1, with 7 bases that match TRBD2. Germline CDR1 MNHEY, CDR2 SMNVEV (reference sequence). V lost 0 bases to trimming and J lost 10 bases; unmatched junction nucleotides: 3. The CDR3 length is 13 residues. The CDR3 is CASSLSMGGEQFF. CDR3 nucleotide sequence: TGTGCCAGCAGTTTATCGATGGGGGGGGAGCAGTTCTTC.

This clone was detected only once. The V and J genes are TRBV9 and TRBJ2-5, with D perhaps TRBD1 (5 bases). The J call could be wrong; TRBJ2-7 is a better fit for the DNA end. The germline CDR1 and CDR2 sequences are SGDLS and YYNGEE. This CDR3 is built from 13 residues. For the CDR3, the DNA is TGTGCCAGCAGCGTAGGGACACCCTACGAGCAGTACTTC. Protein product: CASSVGTPYEQYF.

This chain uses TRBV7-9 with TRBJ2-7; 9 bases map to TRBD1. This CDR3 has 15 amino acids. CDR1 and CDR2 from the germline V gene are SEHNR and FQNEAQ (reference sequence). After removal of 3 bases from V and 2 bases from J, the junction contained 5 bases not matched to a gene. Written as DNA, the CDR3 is TGTGCCAGCAGCTTCGGACAGGGGATGACCTACGAGCAGTACTTC. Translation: CASSFGQGMTYEQYF.

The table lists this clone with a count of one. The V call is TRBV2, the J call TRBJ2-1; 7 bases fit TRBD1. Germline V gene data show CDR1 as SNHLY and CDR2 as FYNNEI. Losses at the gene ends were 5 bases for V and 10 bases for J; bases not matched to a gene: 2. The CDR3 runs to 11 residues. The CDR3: CASSQDREQFF. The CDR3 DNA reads TGTGCCAGCAGTCAGGACAGGGAGCAGTTCTTC.

Here the CDR3 reads CASSIVGREETQYF. In nucleotides, the CDR3 is TGTGCCAGTAGTATCGTCGGCAGGGAAGAGACCCAGTACTTC. This sequence joins TRBV19 and TRBJ2-5, with D perhaps matching TRBD1 (5 bases). The V and J ends lost 3 bases and 3 bases respectively, with 11 bases between them. This CDR3 has 14 amino acids. Germline V CDR1 and CDR2: LNHDA, SQIVND (reference sequence).

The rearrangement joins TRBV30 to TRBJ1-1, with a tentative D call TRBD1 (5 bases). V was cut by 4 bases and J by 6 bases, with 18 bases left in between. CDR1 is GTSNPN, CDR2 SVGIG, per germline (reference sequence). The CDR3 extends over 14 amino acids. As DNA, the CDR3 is TGTGCCTGGACCGTGATGGGACTTGGAGCTGAAGCTTTCTTT. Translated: CAWTVMGLGAEAFF.

As DNA, the CDR3 is TGTGCCAGCAGCCCTACCCCTGGGACAGGGTTTGACGAGCAGTACTTC. Translating it yields CASSPTPGTGFDEQYF. V and J are TRBV9 and TRBJ2-7; 9 bases are a match to TRBD1. The CDR3 covers 16 residues. V lost 4 bases and J lost 5; bases outside the gene matches: 13. The germline V gene encodes CDR1 SGDLS and CDR2 YYNGEE.

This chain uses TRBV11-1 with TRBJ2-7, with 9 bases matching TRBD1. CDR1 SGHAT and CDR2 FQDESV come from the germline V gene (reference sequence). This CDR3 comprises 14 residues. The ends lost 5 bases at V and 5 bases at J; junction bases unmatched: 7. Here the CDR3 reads CASSPRDRAHEQYF. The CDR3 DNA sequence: TGTGCCAGCAGCCCCCGGGACAGGGCCCACGAGCAGTACTTC.

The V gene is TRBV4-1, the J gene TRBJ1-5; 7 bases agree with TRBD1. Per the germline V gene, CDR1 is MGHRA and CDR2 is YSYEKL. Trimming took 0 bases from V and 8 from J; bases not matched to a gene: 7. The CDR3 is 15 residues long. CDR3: CASSQERQGSEPQHF. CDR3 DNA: TGCGCCAGCAGCCAAGAGCGACAGGGAAGTGAGCCCCAGCATTTT.

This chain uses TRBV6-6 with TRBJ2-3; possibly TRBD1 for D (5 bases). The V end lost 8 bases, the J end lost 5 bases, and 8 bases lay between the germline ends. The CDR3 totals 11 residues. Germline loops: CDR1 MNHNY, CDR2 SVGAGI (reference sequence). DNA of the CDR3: TGTGCCAGCCTTCAGGGAGATACGCAGTATTTT. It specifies CASLQGDTQYF.

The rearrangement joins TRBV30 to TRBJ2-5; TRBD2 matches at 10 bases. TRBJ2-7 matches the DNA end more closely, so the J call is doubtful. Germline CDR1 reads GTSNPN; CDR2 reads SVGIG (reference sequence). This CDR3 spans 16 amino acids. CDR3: CAWSPGTSGVSYEQYF. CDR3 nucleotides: TGTGCCTGGAGCCCTGGAACTAGCGGGGTCTCCTACGAGCAGTACTTC.

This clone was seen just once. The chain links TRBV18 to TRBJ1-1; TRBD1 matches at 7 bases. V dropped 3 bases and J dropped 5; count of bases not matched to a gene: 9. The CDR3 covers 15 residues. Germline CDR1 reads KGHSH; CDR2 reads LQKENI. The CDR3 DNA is TGTGCCAGCTCACCTAACACAGGGGAGGAAACTGAAGCTTTCTTT. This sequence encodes CASSPNTGEETEAFF.

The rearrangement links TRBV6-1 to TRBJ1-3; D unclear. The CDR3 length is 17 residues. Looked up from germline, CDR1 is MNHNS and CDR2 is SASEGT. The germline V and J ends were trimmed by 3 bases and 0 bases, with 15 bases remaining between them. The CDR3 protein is CASSEPLGFSSGNTIYF. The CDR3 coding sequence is TGTGCCAGCAGTGAGCCTCTCGGTTTCTCCTCTGGAAACACCATATATTTT.

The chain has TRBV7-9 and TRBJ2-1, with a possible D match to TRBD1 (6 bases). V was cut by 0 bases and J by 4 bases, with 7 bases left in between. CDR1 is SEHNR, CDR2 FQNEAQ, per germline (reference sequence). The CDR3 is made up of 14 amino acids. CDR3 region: CASSLAGAYNEQFF. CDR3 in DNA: TGTGCCAGCAGCTTAGCGGGGGCATACAATGAGCAGTTCTTC.